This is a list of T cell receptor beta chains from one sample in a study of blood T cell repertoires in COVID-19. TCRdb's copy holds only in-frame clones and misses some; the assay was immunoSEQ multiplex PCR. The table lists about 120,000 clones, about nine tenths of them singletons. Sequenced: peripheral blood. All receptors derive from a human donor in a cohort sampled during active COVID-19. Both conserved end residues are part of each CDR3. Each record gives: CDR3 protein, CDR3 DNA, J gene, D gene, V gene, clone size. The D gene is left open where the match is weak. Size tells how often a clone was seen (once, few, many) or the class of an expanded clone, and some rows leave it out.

CDR3aa: CASSPSPGSLTGELFF
CDR3nt: TGTGCCAGCTCACCGTCCCCCGGGTCCCTCACCGGGGAGCTGTTTTTT
j_gene: TRBJ2-2
d_gene: -
v_gene: TRBV18
abundance: -

CDR3aa: CASSVVSGGDNEQFF
CDR3nt: TGTGCCAGCAGCGTAGTTAGCGGGGGGGACAATGAGCAGTTCTTC
j_gene: TRBJ2-1
d_gene: TRBD2
v_gene: TRBV9
abundance: -

CDR3aa: CASSLLVVGDNEQFF
CDR3nt: TGTGCCAGCAGCTTATTAGTGGTAGGGGACAATGAGCAGTTCTTC
j_gene: TRBJ2-1
d_gene: -
v_gene: TRBV11-3
abundance: -

CDR3aa: CASSPPGQALGNEQFF
CDR3nt: TGTGCCAGCTCACCACCGGGGCAGGCCCTCGGCAATGAGCAGTTCTTC
j_gene: TRBJ2-1
d_gene: -
v_gene: TRBV18
abundance: -

CDR3aa: CASSQTGVGYTF
CDR3nt: TGCGCCAGCAGCCAAACAGGGGTCGGCTACACCTTC
j_gene: TRBJ1-2
d_gene: TRBD1
v_gene: TRBV4-1
abundance: -

CDR3aa: CASSYPSGGWETQYF
CDR3nt: TGTGCCAGCAGTTACCCGTCAGGGGGCTGGGAGACCCAGTACTTC
j_gene: TRBJ2-5
d_gene: TRBD1
v_gene: TRBV6-6
abundance: -

CDR3aa: CASSPGTGAETQYF
CDR3nt: TGCGCCAGCAGCCCCGGGACAGGGGCGGAGACCCAGTACTTC
j_gene: TRBJ2-5
d_gene: TRBD1
v_gene: TRBV5-1
abundance: once

CDR3aa: CASSYLAGQPYNEQFF
CDR3nt: TGCGCCAGCAGCTATCTAGCGGGCCAGCCCTACAATGAGCAGTTCTTC
j_gene: TRBJ2-1
d_gene: TRBD2
v_gene: TRBV5-1
abundance: -

CDR3aa: CASSLKTGLYEQYF
CDR3nt: TGTGCCAGCAGTTTAAAAACAGGGTTATACGAGCAGTACTTC
j_gene: TRBJ2-7
d_gene: -
v_gene: TRBV27
abundance: -

CDR3aa: CASSGDYSTDTQYF
CDR3nt: TGCGCCAGCAGCGGGGACTACTCCACAGATACGCAGTATTTT
j_gene: TRBJ2-3
d_gene: TRBD2
v_gene: TRBV5-1
abundance: -

CDR3aa: CASKLGQGLNQPQHF
CDR3nt: TGTGCCAGCAAACTGGGACAGGGTCTTAATCAGCCCCAGCATTTT
j_gene: TRBJ1-5
d_gene: TRBD1
v_gene: TRBV6-5
abundance: -

CDR3aa: CASGLSREELFF
CDR3nt: TGTGCTAGTGGTTTGAGTAGAGAAGAGCTGTTTTTT
j_gene: TRBJ2-2
d_gene: -
v_gene: TRBV12-5
abundance: once

CDR3aa: CASSSKTSGSNLDTQYF
CDR3nt: TGTGCCAGCAGCTCCAAGACTAGCGGGAGCAACCTGGATACGCAGTATTTT
j_gene: TRBJ2-3
d_gene: TRBD2
v_gene: TRBV7-8
abundance: -

CDR3aa: CATSRGQGNGYTF
CDR3nt: TGTGCCACCAGCCGTGGACAGGGGAATGGCTACACCTTC
j_gene: TRBJ1-2
d_gene: TRBD1
v_gene: TRBV15
abundance: -

CDR3aa: CSGGLTSYEQYF
CDR3nt: TGCAGTGGCGGCCTTACCTCCTACGAGCAGTACTTC
j_gene: TRBJ2-7
d_gene: -
v_gene: TRBV29-1
abundance: -

CDR3aa: CASSPLGVTSGYTF
CDR3nt: TGTGCCAGCAGCCCTCTCGGGGTCACAAGTGGCTACACCTTC
j_gene: TRBJ1-2
d_gene: -
v_gene: TRBV5-8
abundance: once

CDR3aa: CASSPRQGSGELFF
CDR3nt: TGTGCCAGCAGCCCCCGACAGGGGTCCGGGGAGCTGTTTTTT
j_gene: TRBJ2-2
d_gene: TRBD1
v_gene: TRBV11-3
abundance: once

CDR3aa: CASSLGRLRAEAFF
CDR3nt: TGTGCCAGCAGCCTGGGGCGACTCAGGGCTGAAGCTTTCTTT
j_gene: TRBJ1-1
d_gene: -
v_gene: TRBV5-8
abundance: many

CDR3aa: CASSTLAGSTNEQFF
CDR3nt: TGTGCCAGCAGCACACTAGCGGGTTCTACAAATGAGCAGTTCTTC
j_gene: TRBJ2-1
d_gene: TRBD2
v_gene: TRBV6-5
abundance: -

CDR3aa: CASSAQGPYNQPQHF
CDR3nt: TGTGCCAGCAGCGCACAGGGACCTTACAATCAGCCCCAGCATTTT
j_gene: TRBJ1-5
d_gene: -
v_gene: TRBV3-1/TRBV3-2
abundance: -

CDR3aa: CASSFSGYEQYF
CDR3nt: TGTGCCAGCAGCTTTAGCGGCTACGAGCAGTACTTC
j_gene: TRBJ2-7
d_gene: -
v_gene: TRBV5-6
abundance: -

CDR3aa: CASSYRGSGTDTQYF
CDR3nt: TGTGCCAGCAGCTACAGGGGTAGCGGCACAGATACGCAGTATTTT
j_gene: TRBJ2-3
d_gene: TRBD1
v_gene: TRBV11-2
abundance: -

CDR3aa: CASSSGGAGGLHTQYF
CDR3nt: TGTGCCAGCAGCTCTGGGGGAGCGGGGGGGCTTCATACGCAGTATTTT
j_gene: TRBJ2-3
d_gene: TRBD2
v_gene: TRBV3-1/TRBV3-2
abundance: -

CDR3aa: CASRDRGQETQYF
CDR3nt: TGTGCCAGTAGGGACAGGGGGCAAGAGACCCAGTACTTC
j_gene: TRBJ2-5
d_gene: TRBD1
v_gene: TRBV19
abundance: -

CDR3aa: CASSRDSDSGNTIYF
CDR3nt: TGTGCCAGCAGCCGGGACAGCGACTCTGGAAACACCATATATTTT
j_gene: TRBJ1-3
d_gene: TRBD1
v_gene: TRBV5-5
abundance: -

CDR3aa: CASRSPGTGISGNTIYF
CDR3nt: TGTGCCAGCAGAAGTCCCGGGACAGGGATCTCTGGAAACACCATATATTTT
j_gene: TRBJ1-3
d_gene: TRBD1
v_gene: TRBV28
abundance: -

CDR3aa: CASSPHGQNSYEQYF
CDR3nt: TGTGCCAGCAGTCCGCACGGACAGAACTCCTACGAGCAGTACTTC
j_gene: TRBJ2-7
d_gene: -
v_gene: TRBV28
abundance: -

CDR3aa: CASSRWQANYGYTF
CDR3nt: TGTGCCAGTAGTAGATGGCAGGCTAACTATGGCTACACCTTC
j_gene: TRBJ1-2
d_gene: -
v_gene: TRBV19
abundance: -

CDR3aa: CASSPYQETQYF
CDR3nt: TGTGCCAGCAGCCCTTATCAAGAGACCCAGTACTTC
j_gene: TRBJ2-5
d_gene: -
v_gene: TRBV7-2
abundance: -

CDR3aa: CASSWRGRREARSYNSPLHF
CDR3nt: TGTGCCAGCAGTTGGAGGGGGCGCAGGGAAGCTCGATCCTATAATTCACCCCTCCACTTT
j_gene: TRBJ1-6
d_gene: TRBD1
v_gene: TRBV27
abundance: -

CDR3aa: CASSMGTAGNQPQHF
CDR3nt: TGTGCCAGCAGCATGGGGACAGCAGGCAATCAGCCCCAGCATTTT
j_gene: TRBJ1-5
d_gene: TRBD1
v_gene: TRBV5-5
abundance: -

CDR3aa: CASSPTSGRINEQFF
CDR3nt: TGTGCCAGCTCACCAACTAGCGGGAGGATTAATGAGCAGTTCTTC
j_gene: TRBJ2-1
d_gene: TRBD2
v_gene: TRBV18
abundance: -

CDR3aa: CASTPGLSTDTQYF
CDR3nt: TGTGCCAGCACCCCGGGACTCAGCACAGATACGCAGTATTTT
j_gene: TRBJ2-3
d_gene: -
v_gene: TRBV6-5
abundance: few

CDR3aa: CASSLGLSTYNEQFF
CDR3nt: TGTGCCAGCTCACTAGGACTAAGTACCTACAATGAGCAGTTCTTC
j_gene: TRBJ2-1
d_gene: -
v_gene: TRBV18
abundance: -

CDR3aa: CASSLGRTAKNYGYTF
CDR3nt: TGTGCCAGCAGCTTGGGGCGGACAGCTAAAAACTATGGCTACACCTTC
j_gene: TRBJ1-2
d_gene: -
v_gene: TRBV5-6
abundance: -

CDR3aa: CASRILAGAADTQYF
CDR3nt: TGTGCCAGCAGGATACTAGCGGGGGCCGCAGATACGCAGTATTTT
j_gene: TRBJ2-3
d_gene: TRBD2
v_gene: TRBV6-5
abundance: once

CDR3aa: CASSYPGSADNQPQHF
CDR3nt: TGTGCCAGCAGTTACCCGGGTTCGGCAGACAATCAGCCCCAGCATTTT
j_gene: TRBJ1-5
d_gene: -
v_gene: TRBV6-6
abundance: few

CDR3aa: CASSPGRQTTYEQYF
CDR3nt: TGTGCCAGCAGCCCTGGTCGGCAGACTACCTACGAGCAGTACTTC
j_gene: TRBJ2-7
d_gene: -
v_gene: TRBV11-2
abundance: -

CDR3aa: CASSLAGRGETQYF
CDR3nt: TGTGCTAGCAGCTTAGCGGGCAGGGGAGAGACCCAGTACTTC
j_gene: TRBJ2-5
d_gene: -
v_gene: TRBV7-7
abundance: -

CDR3aa: CASSLYGDQPQHF
CDR3nt: TGTGCCAGCAGCTTATACGGGGATCAGCCCCAGCATTTT
j_gene: TRBJ1-5
d_gene: -
v_gene: TRBV7-9
abundance: few

CDR3aa: CASSPDRDQPQHF
CDR3nt: TGTGCCAGCTCACCTGACAGGGATCAGCCCCAGCATTTT
j_gene: TRBJ1-5
d_gene: TRBD1
v_gene: TRBV18
abundance: -

CDR3aa: CASSSNTKQGNHSPLHF
CDR3nt: TGCGCCAGCAGCTCCAACACCAAACAGGGGAACCATTCACCCCTCCACTTT
j_gene: TRBJ1-6
d_gene: TRBD1
v_gene: TRBV5-1
abundance: -

CDR3aa: CASSRTPGGTADTQYF
CDR3nt: TGTGCCAGTAGTAGAACCCCAGGGGGCACCGCAGATACGCAGTATTTT
j_gene: TRBJ2-3
d_gene: TRBD1
v_gene: TRBV19
abundance: -